This record concerns one TCR beta chain sequence. Its antigen is unknown. The data are from a study of vaccination effects on CD4 cells after COVID-19. This CDR3 region has 15 residues. The V end was cut by 4 bases, the J end by 1 base, with 12 bases between. Germline assignment: CDR1 SGHNT and CDR2 YENEEA. The table came from immunoSEQ multiplex PCR; TCRdb's copy has only in-frame clones and leaves some out. The table includes tens of thousands of clones, around 73% detected once. Antigen-specific CD4+ T cells expanded by the ViraFEST assay with viral peptide pools were then sequenced. Scientists isolated CD4+ T cells after an approximately 11-day culture period ended. SARS-CoV-2 infected the person between March and December 2020, as confirmed by PCR. They grew a few million PBMC in each well, adding around 9 IU/ml IL-2 and 10 ug/ml peptides.

The sequence was collected from a human donor who had a prior SARS-CoV-2 infection. V and J are TRBV11-3 and TRBJ2-3; the D is unclear. The sample was CD4+ T cells from PBMCs cultured with a peptide pool, taken before COVID-19 vaccination. CDR3 residues: CASSSWSDGTDTQYF. CDR3 in DNA: TGTGCCAGCAGCTCGTGGAGTGACGGCACAGATACGCAGTATTTT.